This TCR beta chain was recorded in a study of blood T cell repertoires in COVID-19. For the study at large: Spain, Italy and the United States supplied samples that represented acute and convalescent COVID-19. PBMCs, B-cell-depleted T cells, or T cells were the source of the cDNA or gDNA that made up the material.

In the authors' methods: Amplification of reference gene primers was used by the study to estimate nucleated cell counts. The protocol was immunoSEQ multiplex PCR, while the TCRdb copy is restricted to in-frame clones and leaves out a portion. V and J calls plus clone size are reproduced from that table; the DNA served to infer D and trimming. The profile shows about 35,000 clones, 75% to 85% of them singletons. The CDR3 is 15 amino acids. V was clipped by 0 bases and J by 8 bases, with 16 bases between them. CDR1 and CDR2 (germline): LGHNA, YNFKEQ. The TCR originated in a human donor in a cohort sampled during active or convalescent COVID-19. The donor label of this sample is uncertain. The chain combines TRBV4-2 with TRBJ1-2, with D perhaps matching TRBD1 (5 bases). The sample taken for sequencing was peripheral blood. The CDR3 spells CASSQEPQGRAGYTF. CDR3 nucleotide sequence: TGTGCCAGCAGCCAAGAACCCCAGGGAAGGGCGGGCTACACCTTC.